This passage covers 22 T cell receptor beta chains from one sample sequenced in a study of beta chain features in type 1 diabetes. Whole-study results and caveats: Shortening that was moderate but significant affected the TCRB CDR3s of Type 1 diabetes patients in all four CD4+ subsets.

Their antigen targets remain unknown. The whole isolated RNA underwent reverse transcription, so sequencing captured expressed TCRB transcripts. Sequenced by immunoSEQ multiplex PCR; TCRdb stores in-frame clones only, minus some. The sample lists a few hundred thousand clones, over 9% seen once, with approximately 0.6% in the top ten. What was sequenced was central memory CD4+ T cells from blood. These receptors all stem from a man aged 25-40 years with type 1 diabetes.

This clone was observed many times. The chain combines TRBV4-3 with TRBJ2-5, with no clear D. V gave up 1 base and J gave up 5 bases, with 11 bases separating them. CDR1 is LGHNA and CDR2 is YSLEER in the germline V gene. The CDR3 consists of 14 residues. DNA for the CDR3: TGCGCCAGCAGCCAAGCAGAGAGACGGGAGACCCAGTACTTC. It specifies CASSQAERRETQYF.

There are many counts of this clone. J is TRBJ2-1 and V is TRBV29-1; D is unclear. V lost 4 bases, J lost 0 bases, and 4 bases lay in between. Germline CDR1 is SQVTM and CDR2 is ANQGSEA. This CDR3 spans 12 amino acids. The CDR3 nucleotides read TGCAGCGTTGGCTTCTCCTACAATGAGCAGTTCTTC. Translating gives CSVGFSYNEQFF.

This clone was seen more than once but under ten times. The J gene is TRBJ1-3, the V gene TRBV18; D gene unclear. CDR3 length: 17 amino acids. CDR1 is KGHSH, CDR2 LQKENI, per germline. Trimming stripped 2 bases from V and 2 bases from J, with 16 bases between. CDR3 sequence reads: CASSPSTGPLTGNTIYF. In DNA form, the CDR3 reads TGTGCCAGCTCACCATCGACCGGCCCCTTAACTGGAAACACCATATATTTT.

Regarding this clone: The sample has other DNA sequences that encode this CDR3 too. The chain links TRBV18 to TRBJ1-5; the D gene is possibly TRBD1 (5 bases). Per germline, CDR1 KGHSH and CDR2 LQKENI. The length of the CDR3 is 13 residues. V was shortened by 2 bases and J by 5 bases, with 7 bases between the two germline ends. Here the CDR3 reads CASSPGGDQPQHF. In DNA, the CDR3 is TGTGCCAGCTCACCAGGAGGGGATCAGCCCCAGCATTTT.

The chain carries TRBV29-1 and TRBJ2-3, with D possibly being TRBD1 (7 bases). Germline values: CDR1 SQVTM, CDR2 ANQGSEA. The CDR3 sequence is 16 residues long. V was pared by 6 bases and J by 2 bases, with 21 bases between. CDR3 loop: CSVRGPTGDFTDTQYF. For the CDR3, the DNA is TGCAGCGTGCGGGGACCTACAGGGGACTTCACAGATACGCAGTATTTT.

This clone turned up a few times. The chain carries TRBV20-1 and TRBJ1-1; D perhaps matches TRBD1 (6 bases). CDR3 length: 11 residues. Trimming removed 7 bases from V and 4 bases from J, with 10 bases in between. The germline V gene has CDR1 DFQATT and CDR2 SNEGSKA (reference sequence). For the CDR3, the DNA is TGCAGTGGGGACAAGAGCACTGAAGCTTTCTTT. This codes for CSGDKSTEAFF.

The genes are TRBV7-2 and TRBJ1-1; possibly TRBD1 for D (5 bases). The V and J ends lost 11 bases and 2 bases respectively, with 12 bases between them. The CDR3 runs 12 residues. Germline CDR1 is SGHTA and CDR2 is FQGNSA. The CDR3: CAGGTYNTEAFF. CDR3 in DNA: TGTGCCGGAGGGACTTATAACACTGAAGCTTTCTTT. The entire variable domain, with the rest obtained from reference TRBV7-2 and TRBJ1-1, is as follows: GAGVSQSPSNKVTEKGKDVELRCDPISGHTALYWYRQSLGQGLEFLIYFQGNSAPDKSGLPSDRFSAERTGGSVSTLTIQRTQQEDSAVYLCAGGTYNTEAFFGQGTRLTVV.

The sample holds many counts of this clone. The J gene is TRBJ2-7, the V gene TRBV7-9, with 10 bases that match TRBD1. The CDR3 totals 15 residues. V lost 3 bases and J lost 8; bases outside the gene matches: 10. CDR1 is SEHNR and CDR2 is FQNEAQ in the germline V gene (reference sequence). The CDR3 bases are TGTGCCAGCAGCTTGCAGGACAGGGGGGTTATGAAGCAGTACTTC. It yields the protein CASSLQDRGVMKQYF.

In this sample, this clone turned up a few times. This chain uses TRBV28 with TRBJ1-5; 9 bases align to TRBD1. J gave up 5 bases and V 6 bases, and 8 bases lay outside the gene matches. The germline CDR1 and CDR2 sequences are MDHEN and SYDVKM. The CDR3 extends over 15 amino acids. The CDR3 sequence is CASRSGQGVHQPQHF. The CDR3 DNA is TGTGCCAGCAGATCGGGACAGGGAGTTCATCAGCCCCAGCATTTT.

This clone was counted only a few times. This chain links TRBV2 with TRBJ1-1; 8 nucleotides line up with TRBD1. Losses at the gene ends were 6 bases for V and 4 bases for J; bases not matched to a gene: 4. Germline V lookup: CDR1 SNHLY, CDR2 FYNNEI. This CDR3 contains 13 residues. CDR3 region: CASRIDRGTEAFF. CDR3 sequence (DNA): TGTGCCAGCAGGATAGACAGGGGCACTGAAGCTTTCTTT. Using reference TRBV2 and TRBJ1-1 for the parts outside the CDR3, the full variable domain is EPEVTQTPSHQVTQMGQEVILRCVPISNHLYFYWYRQILGQKVEFLVSFYNNEISEKSEIFDDQFSVERPDGSNFTLKIRSTKLEDSAMYFCASRIDRGTEAFFGQGTRLTVV.

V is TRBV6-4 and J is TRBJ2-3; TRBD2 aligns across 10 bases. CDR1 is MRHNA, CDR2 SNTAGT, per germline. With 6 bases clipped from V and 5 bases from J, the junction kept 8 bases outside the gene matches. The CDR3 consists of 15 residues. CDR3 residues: CASRAGTSEIDTQYF. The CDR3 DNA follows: TGTGCCAGCAGAGCAGGGACTAGCGAGATAGATACGCAGTATTTT.

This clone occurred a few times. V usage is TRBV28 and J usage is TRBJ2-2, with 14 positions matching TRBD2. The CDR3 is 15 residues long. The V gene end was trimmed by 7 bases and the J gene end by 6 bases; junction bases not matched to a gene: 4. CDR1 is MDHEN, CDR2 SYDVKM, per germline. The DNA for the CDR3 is TGTGCCAGCAAAGGACTAGCGGGAGGCGCCGGGGAGCTGTTTTTT. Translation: CASKGLAGGAGELFF.

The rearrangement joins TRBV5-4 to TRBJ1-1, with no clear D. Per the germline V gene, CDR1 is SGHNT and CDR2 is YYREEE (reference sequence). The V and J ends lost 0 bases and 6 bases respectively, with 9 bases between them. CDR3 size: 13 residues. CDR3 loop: CASSLAGKSEAFF. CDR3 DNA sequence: TGTGCCAGCAGCTTGGCCGGGAAATCTGAAGCTTTCTTT.

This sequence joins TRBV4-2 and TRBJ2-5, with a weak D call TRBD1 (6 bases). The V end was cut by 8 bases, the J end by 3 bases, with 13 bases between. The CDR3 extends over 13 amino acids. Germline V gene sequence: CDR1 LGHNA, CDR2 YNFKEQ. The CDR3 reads CASGQGNEETQYF. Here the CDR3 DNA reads TGTGCCAGCGGTCAGGGGAACGAAGAGACCCAGTACTTC.

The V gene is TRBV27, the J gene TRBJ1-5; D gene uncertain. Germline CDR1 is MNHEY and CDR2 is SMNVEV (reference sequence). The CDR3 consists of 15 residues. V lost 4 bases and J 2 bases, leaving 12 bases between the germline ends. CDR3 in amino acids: CASSSLGNGNQPQHF. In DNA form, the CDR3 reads TGTGCCAGCAGTTCGCTAGGGAATGGCAATCAGCCCCAGCATTTT.

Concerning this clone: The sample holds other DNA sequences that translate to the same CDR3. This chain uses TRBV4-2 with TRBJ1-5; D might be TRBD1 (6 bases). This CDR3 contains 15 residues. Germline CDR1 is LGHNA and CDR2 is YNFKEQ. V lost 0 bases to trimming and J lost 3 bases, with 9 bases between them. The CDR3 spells CASSQDGQFNQPQHF. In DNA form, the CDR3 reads TGTGCCAGCAGCCAAGATGGACAGTTCAATCAGCCCCAGCATTTT.

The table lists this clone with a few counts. As DNA, the CDR3 is TGTGCCAGTAGTATAAACCGGGAGACCCAGTACTTC. It translates to CASSINRETQYF. This rearrangement joins TRBV19 to TRBJ2-5; D is uncertain. Per the germline V gene, CDR1 is LNHDA and CDR2 is SQIVND (reference sequence). V lost 2 bases, J lost 5 bases, and 6 bases lay in between. The CDR3 runs to 12 residues.

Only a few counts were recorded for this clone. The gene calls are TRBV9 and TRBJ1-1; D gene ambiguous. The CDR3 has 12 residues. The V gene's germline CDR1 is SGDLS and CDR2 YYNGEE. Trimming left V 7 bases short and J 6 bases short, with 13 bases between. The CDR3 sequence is CASARESAEAFF. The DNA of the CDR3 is TGTGCCAGCGCAAGGGAATCGGCTGAAGCTTTCTTT.

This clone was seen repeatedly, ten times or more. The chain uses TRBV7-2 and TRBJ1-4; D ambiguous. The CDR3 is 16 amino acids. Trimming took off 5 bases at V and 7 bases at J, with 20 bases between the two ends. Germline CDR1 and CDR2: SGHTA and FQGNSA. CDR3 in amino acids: CASSLRTPKLGEKLFF. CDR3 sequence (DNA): TGTGCCAGCAGCCTCCGGACCCCTAAGCTAGGTGAAAAACTGTTTTTT.

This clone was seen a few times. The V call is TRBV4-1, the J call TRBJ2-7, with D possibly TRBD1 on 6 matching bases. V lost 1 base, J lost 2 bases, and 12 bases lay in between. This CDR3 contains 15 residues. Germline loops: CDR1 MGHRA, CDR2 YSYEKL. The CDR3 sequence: CASSQVQGYAYEQYF. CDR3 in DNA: TGCGCCAGCAGCCAAGTACAGGGATACGCCTACGAGCAGTACTTC.

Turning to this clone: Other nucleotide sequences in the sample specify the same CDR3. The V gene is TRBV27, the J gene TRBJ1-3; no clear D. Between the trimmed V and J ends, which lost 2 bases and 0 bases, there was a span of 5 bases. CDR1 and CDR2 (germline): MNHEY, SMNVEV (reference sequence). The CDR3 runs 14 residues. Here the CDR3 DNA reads TGTGCCAGCAGTTTAAGGGCCTCTGGAAACACCATATATTTT. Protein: CASSLRASGNTIYF.

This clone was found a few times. The CDR3 nucleotides are TGTGCCATCAGTGAGTCGATACGAGGGACAGGGGGGAACACTGAAGCTTTCTTT. Its protein is CAISESIRGTGGNTEAFF. This chain joins TRBV10-3 and TRBJ1-1; the match to TRBD1 covers 11 bases. The germline V gene encodes CDR1 ENHRY and CDR2 SYGVKD. The CDR3 runs 18 residues. With 0 bases clipped from V and 1 base from J, the junction kept 7 bases outside the gene matches.